This section outlines one T cell receptor (beta chain) sequence together with its context. The source of the sample is a study of blood T cell repertoires in COVID-19. Study overall: Specimens from acute and convalescent COVID-19 originated in the United States, Italy and Spain. T cells, B-cell-depleted T cells, or PBMCs supplied cDNA or gDNA.

The germline V gene encodes CDR1 SGHTA and CDR2 FQGNSA. CDR3 length: 15 amino acids. The V end was cut by 1 base, the J end by 0 bases, with 8 bases between. Measured with immunoSEQ multiplex PCR; TCRdb has only the in-frame clones, and not every one. The sample includes roughly 350,000 clones, around nine tenths of them seen just once. The sequenced material came from peripheral blood. V and J are TRBV7-2 and TRBJ2-3, with D tentatively TRBD2 (5 bases). The source of this sequence is a woman aged 50 to 60 with active or convalescent COVID-19. The DNA of the CDR3 is TGTGCCAGCAGCTTAGATTGGACTAGCACAGATACGCAGTATTTT. This encodes CASSLDWTSTDTQYF.